This T cell receptor beta chain came from a study of CD8+ T cells in alopecia areata. Sequencing templates came from extracted RNA that was reverse transcribed into cDNA. TCRdb's table, derived via immunoSEQ multiplex PCR, lists solely in-frame clones and lacks some. The table has about 270,000 clones, 60% seen once. As to treatment: oral pan-JAK inhibitor, 5-10 mg twice daily. The CDR3 totals 12 residues. Per germline, CDR1 SGHDN and CDR2 FVKESK. Trimming left V 4 bases short and J 6 bases short, with 10 bases between. The chain has TRBV14 and TRBJ2-7; D is ambiguous. The sample here was CD4+ T cells sorted from blood, taken around week 54, from a patient treated with tofacitinib. This clonotype originated in a human donor with alopecia areata. As DNA, the CDR3 is TGTGCCAGCAGCCTTTCCAGAGTCGAGCAGTACTTC. Translation gives CASSLSRVEQYF.